This T cell receptor (beta chain) was obtained from a study of cytomegalovirus exposure and HLA in healthy donors. Study outcomes and limitations: In a later analysis, HLA-associated TCR beta chains were more clonally expanded than equally common others. Within the data, a cluster of highly shared sequence variants was likely a sequencing artifact. Reports indicated that the classifier achieved high specificity and sensitivity in diagnosing cytomegalovirus status.

Primers for the PCR totalled 60 Vbeta and 13 Jbeta. Profiling relied on immunoSEQ multiplex PCR, and the TCRdb table lists in-frame clones only, not all of them. The sample yields over 150,000 clones, over 70% seen once. V lost 7 bases, J lost 4 bases, and 16 bases lay in between. Germline V gene lookup returns CDR1 SQVTM and CDR2 ANQGSEA. This CDR3 spans 13 amino acids. Of note for this clone: No antigen is known for it.

The V and J genes are TRBV29-1 and TRBJ1-1; D may be TRBD1 (5 bases). This clonotype originated in a woman younger than 45 in good health and CMV-seronegative. The source material was PBMCs. CDR3 bases: TGCAGCGGGGGTGCAGGGCGCGGCACTGAAGCTTTCTTT. Translating it yields CSGGAGRGTEAFF.